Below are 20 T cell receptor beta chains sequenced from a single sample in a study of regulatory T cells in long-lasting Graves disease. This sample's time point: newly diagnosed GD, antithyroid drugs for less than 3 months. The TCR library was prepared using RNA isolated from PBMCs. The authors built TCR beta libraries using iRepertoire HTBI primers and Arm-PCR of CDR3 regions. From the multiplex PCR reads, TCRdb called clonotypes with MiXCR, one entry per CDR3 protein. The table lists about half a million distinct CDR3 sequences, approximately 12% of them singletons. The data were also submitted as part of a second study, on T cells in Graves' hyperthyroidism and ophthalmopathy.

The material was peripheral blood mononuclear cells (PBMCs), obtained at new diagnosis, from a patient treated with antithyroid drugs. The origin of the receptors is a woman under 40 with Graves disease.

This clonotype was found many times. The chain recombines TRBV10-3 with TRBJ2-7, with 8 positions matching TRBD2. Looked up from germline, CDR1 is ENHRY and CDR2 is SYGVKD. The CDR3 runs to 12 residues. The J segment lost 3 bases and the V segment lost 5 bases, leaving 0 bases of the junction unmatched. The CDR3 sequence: CAISSGSYEQYF. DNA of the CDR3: TGTGCCATCAGTAGCGGGAGCTACGAGCAGTACTTC.

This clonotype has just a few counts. The CDR3 loop reads CASSLEGRGSSYNEQFF. DNA for the CDR3: TGTGCCAGCAGCTTAGAGGGCCGGGGGAGCTCCTACAATGAGCAGTTCTTC. The chain recombines TRBV13 with TRBJ2-1, with a weak D call TRBD2 (6 bases). The CDR3 has 17 amino acids. Germline CDR1 is PRHDT and CDR2 is FYEKMQ (reference sequence). Trimming left V 1 base short and J 0 bases short, with 13 bases between.

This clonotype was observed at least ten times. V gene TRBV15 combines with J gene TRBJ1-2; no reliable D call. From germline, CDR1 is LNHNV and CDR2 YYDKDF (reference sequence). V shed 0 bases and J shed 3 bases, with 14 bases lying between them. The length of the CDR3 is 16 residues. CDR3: CATSREGRGFDYGYTF. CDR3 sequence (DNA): TGTGCCACCAGCAGAGAGGGTCGAGGCTTCGACTATGGCTACACCTTC.

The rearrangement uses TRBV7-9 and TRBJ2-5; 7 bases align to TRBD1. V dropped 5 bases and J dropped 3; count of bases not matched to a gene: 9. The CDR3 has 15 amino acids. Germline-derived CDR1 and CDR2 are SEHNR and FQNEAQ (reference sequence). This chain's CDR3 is CASSLGGLKEETQYF. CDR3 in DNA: TGTGCCAGCAGCCTAGGGGGCCTAAAGGAAGAGACCCAGTACTTC. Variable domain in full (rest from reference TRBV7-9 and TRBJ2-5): DTGVSQNPRHKITKRGQNVTFRCDPISEHNRLYWYRQTLGQGPEFLTYFQNEAQLEKSRLLSDRFSAERPKGSFSTLEIQRTEQGDSAMYLCASSLGGLKEETQYFGPGTRLLVL.

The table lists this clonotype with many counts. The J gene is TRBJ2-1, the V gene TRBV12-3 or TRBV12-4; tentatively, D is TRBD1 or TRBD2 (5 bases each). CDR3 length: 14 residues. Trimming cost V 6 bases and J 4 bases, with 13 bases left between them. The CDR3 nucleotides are TGTGCCAGCAGGCCCCGGGGACGATACAATGAGCAGTTCTTC. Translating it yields CASRPRGRYNEQFF.

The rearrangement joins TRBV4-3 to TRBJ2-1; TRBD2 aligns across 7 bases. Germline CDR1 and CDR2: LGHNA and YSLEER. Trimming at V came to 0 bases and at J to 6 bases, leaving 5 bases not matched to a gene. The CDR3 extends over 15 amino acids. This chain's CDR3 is CASSQDPGGSNEQFF. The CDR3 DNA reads TGCGCCAGCAGCCAAGATCCCGGCGGGAGCAATGAGCAGTTCTTC.

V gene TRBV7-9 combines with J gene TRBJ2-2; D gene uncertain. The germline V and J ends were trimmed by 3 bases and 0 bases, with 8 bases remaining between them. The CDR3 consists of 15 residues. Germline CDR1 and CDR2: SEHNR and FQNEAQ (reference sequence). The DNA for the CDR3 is TGTGCCAGCAGCTTTTACAGAACGAACACCGGGGAGCTGTTTTTT. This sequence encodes CASSFYRTNTGELFF.

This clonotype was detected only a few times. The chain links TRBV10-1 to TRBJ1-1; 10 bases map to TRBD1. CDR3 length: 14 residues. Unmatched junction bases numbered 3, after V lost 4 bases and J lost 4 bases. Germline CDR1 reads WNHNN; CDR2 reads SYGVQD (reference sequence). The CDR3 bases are TGCGCCAGCAGTGTTCGGACAGGGGGCACTGAAGCTTTCTTT. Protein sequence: CASSVRTGGTEAFF.

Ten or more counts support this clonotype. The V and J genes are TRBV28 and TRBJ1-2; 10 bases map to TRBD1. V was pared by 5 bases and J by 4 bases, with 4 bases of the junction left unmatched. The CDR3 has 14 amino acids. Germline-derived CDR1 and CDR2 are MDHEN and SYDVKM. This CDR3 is CASSAGTGAYGYTF. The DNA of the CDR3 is TGTGCCAGCAGTGCCGGGACAGGGGCCTATGGCTACACCTTC.

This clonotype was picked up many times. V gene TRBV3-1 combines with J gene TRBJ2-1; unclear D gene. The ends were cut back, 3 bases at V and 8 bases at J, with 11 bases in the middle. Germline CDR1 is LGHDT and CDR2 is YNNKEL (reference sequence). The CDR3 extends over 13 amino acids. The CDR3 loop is CASSQVPGYEQFF. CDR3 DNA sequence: TGTGCCAGCAGCCAGGTCCCCGGGTATGAGCAGTTCTTC.

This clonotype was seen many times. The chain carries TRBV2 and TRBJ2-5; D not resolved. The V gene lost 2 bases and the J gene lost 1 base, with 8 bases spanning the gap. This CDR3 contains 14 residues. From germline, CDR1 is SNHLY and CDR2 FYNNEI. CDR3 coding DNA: TGTGCCAGCAGTGAAAGTAGGTCCCAAGAGACCCAGTACTTC. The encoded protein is CASSESRSQETQYF. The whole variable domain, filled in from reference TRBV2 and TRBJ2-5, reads EPEVTQTPSHQVTQMGQEVILRCVPISNHLYFYWYRQILGQKVEFLVSFYNNEISEKSEIFDDQFSVERPDGSNFTLKIRSTKLEDSAMYFCASSESRSQETQYFGPGTRLLVL.

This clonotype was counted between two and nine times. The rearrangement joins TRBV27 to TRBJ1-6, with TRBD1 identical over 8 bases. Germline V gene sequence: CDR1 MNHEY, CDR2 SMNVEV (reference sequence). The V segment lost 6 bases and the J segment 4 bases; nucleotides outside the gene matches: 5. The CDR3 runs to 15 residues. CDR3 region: CASRTGDAYNSPLHF. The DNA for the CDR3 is TGTGCCAGCAGGACAGGGGATGCTTATAATTCACCCCTCCACTTT.

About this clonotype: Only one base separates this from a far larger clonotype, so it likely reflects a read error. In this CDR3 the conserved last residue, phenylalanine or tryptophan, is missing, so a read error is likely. The CDR3 bases are TGTGCCAGCAGTCAACACGCTGGGTTCAACGAGCAGTACTCC. Its protein is CASSQHAGFNEQYS. The chain employs TRBV7-9 and TRBJ2-7; D not resolved. V shed 6 bases and J shed 5 bases, with 17 bases lying between them. The CDR3 has 14 amino acids. Germline lookup yields CDR1 SEHNR and CDR2 FQNEAQ (reference sequence).

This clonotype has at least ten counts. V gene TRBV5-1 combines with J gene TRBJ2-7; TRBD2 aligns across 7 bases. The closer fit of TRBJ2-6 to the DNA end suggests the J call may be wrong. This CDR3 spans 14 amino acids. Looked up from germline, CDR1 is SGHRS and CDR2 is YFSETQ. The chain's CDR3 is CASSSGPGGNVLTF. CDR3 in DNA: TGCGCCAGCAGCTCGGGGCCGGGAGGCAACGTCCTGACTTTC.

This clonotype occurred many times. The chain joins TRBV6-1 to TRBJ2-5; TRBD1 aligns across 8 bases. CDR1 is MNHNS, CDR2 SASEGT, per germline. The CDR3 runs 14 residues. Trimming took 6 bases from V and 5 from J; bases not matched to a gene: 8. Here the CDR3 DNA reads TGTGCCAGCAGAATTACAGGGGGGAGTGAGACCCAGTACTTC. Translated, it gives CASRITGGSETQYF.

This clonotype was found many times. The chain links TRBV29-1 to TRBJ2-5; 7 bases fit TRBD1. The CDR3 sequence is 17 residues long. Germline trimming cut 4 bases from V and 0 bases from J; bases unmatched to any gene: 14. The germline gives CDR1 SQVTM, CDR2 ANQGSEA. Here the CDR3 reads CSVGLRTGVPHQETQYF. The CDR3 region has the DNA TGCAGCGTTGGGCTCAGAACAGGGGTCCCTCACCAAGAGACCCAGTACTTC.

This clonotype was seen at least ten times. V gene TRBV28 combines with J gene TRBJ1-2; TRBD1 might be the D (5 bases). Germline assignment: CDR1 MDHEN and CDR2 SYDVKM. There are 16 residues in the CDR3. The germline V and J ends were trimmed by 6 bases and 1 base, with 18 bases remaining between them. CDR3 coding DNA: TGTGCCAGCAGGGGCCTTTGGGACCGAGATAACTATGGCTACACCTTC. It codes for CASRGLWDRDNYGYTF.

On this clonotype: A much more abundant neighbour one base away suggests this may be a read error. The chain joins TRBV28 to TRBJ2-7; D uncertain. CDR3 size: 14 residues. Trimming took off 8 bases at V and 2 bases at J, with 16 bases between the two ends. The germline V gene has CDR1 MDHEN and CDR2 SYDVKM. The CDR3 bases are TGTGCCAGCTTAGGCAGTCTCCCCCCCTACGAGCAGTACTTC. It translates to CASLGSLPPYEQYF.

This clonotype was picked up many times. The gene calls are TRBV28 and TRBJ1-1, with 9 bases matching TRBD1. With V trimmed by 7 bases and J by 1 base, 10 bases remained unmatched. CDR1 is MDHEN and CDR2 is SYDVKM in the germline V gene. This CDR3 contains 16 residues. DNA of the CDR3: TGTGCCAGCACCGGGGACAGGGAGTCGCCGAACACTGAAGCTTTCTTT. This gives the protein CASTGDRESPNTEAFF.

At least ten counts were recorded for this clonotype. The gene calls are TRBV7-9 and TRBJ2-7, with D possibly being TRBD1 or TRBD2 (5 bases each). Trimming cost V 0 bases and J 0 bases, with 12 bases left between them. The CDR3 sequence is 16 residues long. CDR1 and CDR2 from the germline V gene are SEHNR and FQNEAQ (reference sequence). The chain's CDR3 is CASSLARGTNSYEQYF. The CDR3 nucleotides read TGTGCCAGCAGCTTAGCCCGAGGGACGAACTCCTACGAGCAGTACTTC. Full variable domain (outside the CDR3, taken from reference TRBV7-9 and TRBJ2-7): DTGVSQNPRHKITKRGQNVTFRCDPISEHNRLYWYRQTLGQGPEFLTYFQNEAQLEKSRLLSDRFSAERPKGSFSTLEIQRTEQGDSAMYLCASSLARGTNSYEQYFGPGTRLTVT.